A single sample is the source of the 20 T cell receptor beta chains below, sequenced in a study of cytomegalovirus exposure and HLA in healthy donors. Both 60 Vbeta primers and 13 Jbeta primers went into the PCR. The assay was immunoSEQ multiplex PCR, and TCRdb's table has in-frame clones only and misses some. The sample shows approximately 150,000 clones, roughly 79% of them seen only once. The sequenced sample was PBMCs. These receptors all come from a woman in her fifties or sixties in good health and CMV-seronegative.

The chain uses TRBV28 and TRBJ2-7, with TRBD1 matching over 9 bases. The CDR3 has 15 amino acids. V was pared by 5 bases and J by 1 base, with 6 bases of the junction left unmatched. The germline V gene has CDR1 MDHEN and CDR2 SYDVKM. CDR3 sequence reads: CASSQSGTGSYEQYF. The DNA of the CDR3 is TGTGCCAGCAGTCAGTCCGGGACAGGGTCCTACGAGCAGTACTTC.

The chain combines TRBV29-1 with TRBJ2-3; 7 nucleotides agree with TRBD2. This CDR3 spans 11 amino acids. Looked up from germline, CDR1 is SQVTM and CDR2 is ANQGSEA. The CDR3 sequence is CIAGLTDTQYF. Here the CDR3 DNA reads TGCATAGCGGGCCTCACAGATACGCAGTATTTT.

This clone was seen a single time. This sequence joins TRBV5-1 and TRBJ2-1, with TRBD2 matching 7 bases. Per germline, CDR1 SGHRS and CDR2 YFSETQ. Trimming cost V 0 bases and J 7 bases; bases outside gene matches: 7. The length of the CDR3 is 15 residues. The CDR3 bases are TGCGCCAGCAGCTTGGAAGCTAGCGGAAAAAATGAGCAGTTCTTC. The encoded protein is CASSLEASGKNEQFF.

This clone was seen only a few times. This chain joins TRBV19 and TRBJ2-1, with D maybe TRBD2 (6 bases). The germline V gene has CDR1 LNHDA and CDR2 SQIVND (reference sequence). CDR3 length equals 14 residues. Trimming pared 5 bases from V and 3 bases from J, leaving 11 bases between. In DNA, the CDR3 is TGTGCCAGTAGTCGAAGACTAGGCTACAATGAGCAGTTCTTC. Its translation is CASSRRLGYNEQFF.

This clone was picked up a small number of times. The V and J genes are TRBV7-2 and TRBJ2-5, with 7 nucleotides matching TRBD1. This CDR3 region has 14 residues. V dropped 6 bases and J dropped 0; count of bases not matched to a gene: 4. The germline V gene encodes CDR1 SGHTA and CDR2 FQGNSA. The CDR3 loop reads CASSQDRYQETQYF. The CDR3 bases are TGTGCCAGCAGTCAGGACAGGTACCAAGAGACCCAGTACTTC.

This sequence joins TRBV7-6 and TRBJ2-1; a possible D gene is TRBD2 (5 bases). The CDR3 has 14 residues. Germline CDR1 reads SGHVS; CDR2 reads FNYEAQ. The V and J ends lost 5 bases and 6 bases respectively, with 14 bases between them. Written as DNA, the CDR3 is TGTGCCAGCAGCGCCCTGAACGGGGTCAATGAGCAGTTCTTC. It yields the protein CASSALNGVNEQFF. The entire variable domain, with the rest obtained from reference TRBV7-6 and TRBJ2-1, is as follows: GAGVSQSPRYKVTKRGQDVALRCDPISGHVSLYWYRQALGQGPEFLTYFNYEAQQDKSGLPNDRFSAERPEGSISTLTIQRTEQRDSAMYRCASSALNGVNEQFFGPGTRLTVL.

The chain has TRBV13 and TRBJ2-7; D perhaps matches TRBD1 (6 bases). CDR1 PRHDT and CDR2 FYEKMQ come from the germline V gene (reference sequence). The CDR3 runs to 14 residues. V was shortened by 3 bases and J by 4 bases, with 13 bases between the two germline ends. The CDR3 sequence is CASSFRDTLYEQYF. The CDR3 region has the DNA TGTGCCAGCAGCTTTCGGGACACTCTTTACGAGCAGTACTTC.

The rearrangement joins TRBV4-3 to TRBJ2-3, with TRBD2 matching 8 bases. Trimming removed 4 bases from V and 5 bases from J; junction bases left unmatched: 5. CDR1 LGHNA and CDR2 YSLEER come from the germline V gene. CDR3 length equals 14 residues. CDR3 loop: CASSRAGGQDTQYF. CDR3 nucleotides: TGCGCCAGCAGCCGGGCGGGAGGTCAAGATACGCAGTATTTT.

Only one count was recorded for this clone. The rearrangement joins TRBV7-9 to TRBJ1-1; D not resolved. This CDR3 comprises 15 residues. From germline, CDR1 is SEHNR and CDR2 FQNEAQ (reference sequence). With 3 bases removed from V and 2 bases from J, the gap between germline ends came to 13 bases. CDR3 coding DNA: TGTGCCAGCAGCTTCCTAGACCTTACTAACACTGAAGCTTTCTTT. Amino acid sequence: CASSFLDLTNTEAFF.

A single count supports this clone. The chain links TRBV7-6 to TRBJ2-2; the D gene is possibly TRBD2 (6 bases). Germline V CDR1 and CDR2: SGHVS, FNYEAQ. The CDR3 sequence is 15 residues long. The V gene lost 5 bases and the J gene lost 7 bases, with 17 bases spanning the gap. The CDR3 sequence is CASSLESGEGGELFF. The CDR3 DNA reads TGTGCCAGCAGCCTTGAATCGGGGGAAGGCGGGGAGCTGTTTTTT.

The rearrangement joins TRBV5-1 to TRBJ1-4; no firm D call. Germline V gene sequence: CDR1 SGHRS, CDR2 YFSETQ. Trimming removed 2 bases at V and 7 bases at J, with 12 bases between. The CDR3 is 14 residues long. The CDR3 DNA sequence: TGCGCCAGCAGCTTTGGTACAGATCTTGAAAAACTGTTTTTT. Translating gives CASSFGTDLEKLFF.

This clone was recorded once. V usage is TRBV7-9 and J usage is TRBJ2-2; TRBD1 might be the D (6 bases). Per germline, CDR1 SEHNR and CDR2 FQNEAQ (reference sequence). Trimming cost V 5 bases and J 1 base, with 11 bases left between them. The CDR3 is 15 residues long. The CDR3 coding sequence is TGTGCCAGCAGCCATGGACAGAAGAACACCGGGGAGCTGTTTTTT. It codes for CASSHGQKNTGELFF.

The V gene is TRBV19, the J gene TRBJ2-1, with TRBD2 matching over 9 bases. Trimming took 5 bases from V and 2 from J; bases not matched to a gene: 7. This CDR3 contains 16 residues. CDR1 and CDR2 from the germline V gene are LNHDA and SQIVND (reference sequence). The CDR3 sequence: CASSLTSGQAYNEQFF. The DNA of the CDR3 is TGTGCCAGTAGTTTAACTAGCGGGCAGGCCTACAATGAGCAGTTCTTC.

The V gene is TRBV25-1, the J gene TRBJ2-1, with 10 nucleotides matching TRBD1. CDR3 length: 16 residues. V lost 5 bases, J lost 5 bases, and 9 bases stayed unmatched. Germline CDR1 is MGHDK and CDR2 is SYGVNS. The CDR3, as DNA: TGTGCCAGCAGTCAACTCCGTGGGACAGGGGACAATGAGCAGTTCTTC. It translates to CASSQLRGTGDNEQFF.

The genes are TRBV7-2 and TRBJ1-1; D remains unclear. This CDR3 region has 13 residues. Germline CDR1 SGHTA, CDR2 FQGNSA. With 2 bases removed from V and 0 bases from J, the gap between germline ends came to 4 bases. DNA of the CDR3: TGTGCCAGCAGCTTATATGTGAACACTGAAGCTTTCTTT. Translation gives CASSLYVNTEAFF.

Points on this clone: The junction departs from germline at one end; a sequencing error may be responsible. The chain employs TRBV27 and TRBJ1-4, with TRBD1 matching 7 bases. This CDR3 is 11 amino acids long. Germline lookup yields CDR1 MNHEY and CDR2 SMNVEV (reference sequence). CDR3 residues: CASIAGTDWHF. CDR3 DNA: TGTGCCAGCATCGCCGGGACAGATTGGCATTTT.

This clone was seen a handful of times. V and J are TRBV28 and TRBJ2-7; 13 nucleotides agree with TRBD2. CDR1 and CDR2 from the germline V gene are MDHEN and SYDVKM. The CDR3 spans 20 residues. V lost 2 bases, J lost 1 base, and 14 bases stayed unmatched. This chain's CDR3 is CASSLGLAGVSLRGSYEQYF. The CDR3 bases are TGTGCCAGCAGTTTAGGACTAGCGGGGGTCTCGCTCCGGGGGTCCTACGAGCAGTACTTC.

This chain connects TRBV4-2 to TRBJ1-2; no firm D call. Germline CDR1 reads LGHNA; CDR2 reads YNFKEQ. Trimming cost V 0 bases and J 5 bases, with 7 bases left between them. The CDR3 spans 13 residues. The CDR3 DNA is TGTGCCAGCAGCCAAGAGACAAGGTATGGCTACACCTTC. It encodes CASSQETRYGYTF.

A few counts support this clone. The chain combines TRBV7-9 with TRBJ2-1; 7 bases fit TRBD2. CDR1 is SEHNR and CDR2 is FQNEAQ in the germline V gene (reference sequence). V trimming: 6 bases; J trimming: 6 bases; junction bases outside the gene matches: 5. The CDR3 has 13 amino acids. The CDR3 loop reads CASRLGGGNEQFF. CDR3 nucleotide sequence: TGTGCCAGCAGATTGGGGGGGGGCAATGAGCAGTTCTTC.

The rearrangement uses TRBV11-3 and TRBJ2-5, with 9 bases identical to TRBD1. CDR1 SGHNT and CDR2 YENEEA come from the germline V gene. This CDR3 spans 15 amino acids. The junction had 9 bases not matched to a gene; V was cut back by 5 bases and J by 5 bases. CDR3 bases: TGTGCCAGCAGCCCCGGACAGGGGATTCAGGAGACCCAGTACTTC. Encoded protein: CASSPGQGIQETQYF. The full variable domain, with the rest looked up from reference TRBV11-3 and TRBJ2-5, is EAGVVQSPRYKIIEKKQPVAFWCNPISGHNTLYWYLQNLGQGPELLIRYENEEAVDDSQLPKDRFSAERLKGVDSTLKIQPAELGDSAVYLCASSPGQGIQETQYFGPGTRLLVL.